This TCR beta chain was captured in a study of T cells after yellow fever vaccination. Trimming took off 1 base at V and 4 bases at J, with 16 bases between the two ends. This CDR3 has 16 residues. CDR1 is SEHNR and CDR2 is FQNEAQ in the germline V gene (reference sequence). This clonotype was detected a few times. TCR cDNA, made by 5'RACE template switching, carried an added universal primer site and UMIs. TCRdb reprocessed the 5' RACE reads with MiXCR, giving one entry per CDR3 protein. The repertoire consists of nearly 350,000 distinct CDR3 sequences, with about 8.3% occurring once and the leading ten covering around 17%.

This material consisted of PBMCs, taken about 41 days after the first yellow fever vaccination. This sequence joins TRBV7-9 and TRBJ1-2, with D unresolved. The TCR sequence derives from a man younger than 35 who received the YFV17D yellow fever vaccine. The CDR3 DNA follows: TGTGCCAGCAGCTTAGAATCCGCCAGTCCGGGCTATGGCTACACCTTC. The encoded protein is CASSLESASPGYGYTF.